The following is a TCR beta chain sequence with its context. Sequencing was performed with immunoSEQ multiplex PCR; in TCRdb, only in-frame clones are kept and a portion is missing. The profile shows 80,000 to 100,000 clones, roughly 87% of them singletons. These data come from a study of cytomegalovirus exposure and HLA in healthy donors. The V segment lost 1 base and the J segment 6 bases; nucleotides outside the gene matches: 13. CDR1 and CDR2 from the germline V gene are SGHRS and YFSETQ. CDR3 length: 18 amino acids. This receptor was identified in a man between 18 and 29 years old in good health and CMV-seropositive. V usage is TRBV5-1 and J usage is TRBJ2-7; the match to TRBD2 covers 13 bases. Sequencing was performed on PBMCs. CDR3 amino acids: CASSLKLAGGPVLGEQYF. In DNA form, the CDR3 reads TGCGCCAGCAGCTTGAAACTAGCGGGAGGGCCTGTGTTGGGCGAGCAGTACTTC.